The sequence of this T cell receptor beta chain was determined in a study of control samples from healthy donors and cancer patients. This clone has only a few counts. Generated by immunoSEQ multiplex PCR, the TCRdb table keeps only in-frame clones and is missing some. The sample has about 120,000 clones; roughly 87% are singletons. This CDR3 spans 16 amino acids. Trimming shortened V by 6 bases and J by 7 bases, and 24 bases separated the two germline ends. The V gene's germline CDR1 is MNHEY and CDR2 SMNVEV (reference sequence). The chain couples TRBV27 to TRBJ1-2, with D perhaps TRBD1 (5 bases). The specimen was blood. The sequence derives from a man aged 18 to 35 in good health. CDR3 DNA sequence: TGTGCCAGCAGACCAATTACCGGGACCGGGACGATTGGCTACACCTTC. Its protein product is CASRPITGTGTIGYTF.